Listed here are 29 T cell receptor beta chains from one sample, sequenced in a study of cytomegalovirus exposure and HLA in healthy donors. The PCR made use of 60 Vbeta and 13 Jbeta primers. Profiling relied on immunoSEQ multiplex PCR, and the TCRdb table lists in-frame clones only, not all of them. Among 130,000 or so clones listed, approximately 67% were seen once. The source material was PBMCs. These receptors were taken from a man aged 18 to 35 in good health and CMV-seronegative.

The chain combines TRBV6-1 with TRBJ1-5; no clear D. V was trimmed by 7 bases and J by 0 bases, leaving 10 bases between them. The CDR3 is made up of 14 amino acids. CDR1 and CDR2 (germline): MNHNS, SASEGT. In DNA form, the CDR3 reads TGTGCCAGCATTAGAGCAGGTAGCAATCAGCCCCAGCATTTT. Amino acids: CASIRAGSNQPQHF.

This clone has a handful of counts. The V call is TRBV5-7, the J call TRBJ2-3, with 7 bases identical to TRBD1. TRBV5-7 is an ORF, with its function uncertain. With 2 bases clipped from V and 3 bases from J, the junction kept 3 bases outside the gene matches. The CDR3 contains 14 residues. CDR3 sequence: CASSLRTGTDTQYF. CDR3 sequence (DNA): TGTGCCAGCAGCTTAAGGACAGGTACAGATACGCAGTATTTT.

This rearrangement joins TRBV11-2 to TRBJ1-2, with D unresolved. CDR1 SGHAT and CDR2 FQNNGV come from the germline V gene. The CDR3 has 13 residues. Trimming took off 1 base at V and 7 bases at J, with 10 bases between the two ends. The CDR3 DNA sequence: TGTGCCAGCAGCTTAGTCGGGTTGGCTGGCTACACCTTC. The encoded protein is CASSLVGLAGYTF.

The chain links TRBV28 to TRBJ2-3; 8 bases fit TRBD2. Losses at the gene ends were 4 bases for V and 6 bases for J; bases not matched to a gene: 9. Germline V gives CDR1 MDHEN, CDR2 SYDVKM. This CDR3 has 15 residues. Written as DNA, the CDR3 is TGTGCCAGCAGTTCGGATAGCGGGGTCTTGGATACGCAGTATTTT. The encoded protein is CASSSDSGVLDTQYF.

The chain carries TRBV5-8 and TRBJ1-5; no clear D. V lost 4 bases to trimming and J lost 4 bases, with 21 bases between them. The CDR3 has 17 residues. Germline CDR1 and CDR2: SGHTS and YDEGEE. The CDR3 region has the DNA TGTGCCAGCAGCCGGTATTCTGGAGGTATTAGGAATCAGCCCCAGCATTTT. Protein: CASSRYSGGIRNQPQHF.

CDR3 residues: CASSKNDRTYGYTF. CDR3 DNA sequence: TGTGCCAGCAGCAAAAATGACAGGACTTATGGCTACACCTTC. V usage is TRBV21-1 and J usage is TRBJ1-2; TRBD1 was called by the table and not checked on the DNA. TRBV21-1 is described as a pseudogene. CDR3 length: 14 residues.

The chain uses TRBV30 and TRBJ1-6, with 8 bases identical to TRBD1. This CDR3 is 15 amino acids long. Per germline, CDR1 GTSNPN and CDR2 SVGIG (reference sequence). Trimming at V came to 1 base and at J to 9 bases, leaving 8 bases not matched to a gene. Here the CDR3 reads CAWSGGQGALSPLHF. CDR3 DNA sequence: TGTGCCTGGAGTGGCGGGCAGGGGGCCCTTTCACCCCTCCACTTT.

The chain links TRBV30 to TRBJ2-5; maybe TRBD1 (6 bases). Judging by the DNA end, TRBJ2-7 fits better; the J call may be wrong. Looked up from germline, CDR1 is GTSNPN and CDR2 is SVGIG (reference sequence). The CDR3 loop spans 14 amino acids. Written as DNA, the CDR3 is TGTGCCTGGAGTGGCGGAGGCAGGGGCTACGAGCAGTACTTC. Translated, it gives CAWSGGGRGYEQYF.

In the case of this clone: One junction end disagrees with the germline gene, perhaps due to a read error. The chain joins TRBV27 to TRBJ1-5; the D is unclear. CDR1 is MNHEY and CDR2 is SMNVEV in the germline V gene (reference sequence). The CDR3 length is 13 residues. CDR3 nucleotides: TGTGCCAGCAGTTTTGGTAGCAATCAGCCCCAGAATTTT. Translating gives CASSFGSNQPQNF.

V gene TRBV2 combines with J gene TRBJ2-5, with 8 bases that match TRBD2. Germline values: CDR1 SNHLY, CDR2 FYNNEI. V trimming: 8 bases; J trimming: 2 bases; junction bases outside the gene matches: 4. This CDR3 spans 13 amino acids. CDR3: CASPRGGQETQYF. In DNA form, the CDR3 reads TGTGCCAGCCCCCGGGGGGGGCAAGAGACCCAGTACTTC. The full variable domain, its missing parts supplied by reference TRBV2 and TRBJ2-5, is EPEVTQTPSHQVTQMGQEVILRCVPISNHLYFYWYRQILGQKVEFLVSFYNNEISEKSEIFDDQFSVERPDGSNFTLKIRSTKLEDSAMYFCASPRGGQETQYFGPGTRLLVL.

This chain uses TRBV9 with TRBJ2-3; a possible D gene is TRBD1 (5 bases). Trimming stripped 5 bases from V and 5 bases from J, with 12 bases between. In germline, CDR1 is SGDLS, CDR2 YYNGEE. The CDR3 length is 13 residues. The CDR3 DNA sequence: TGTGCCAGCAGGAGCCCTCAGGGAGATACGCAGTATTTT. It yields the protein CASRSPQGDTQYF.

The chain uses TRBV7-9 and TRBJ2-4, with D tentatively TRBD2 (6 bases). The V end was cut by 5 bases, the J end by 4 bases, with 21 bases between. This CDR3 spans 17 amino acids. Germline values: CDR1 SEHNR, CDR2 FQNEAQ (reference sequence). The DNA of the CDR3 is TGTGCCAGCAGCATTAGCAGGGACTCCCAAAAGAAAAACATTCAGTACTTC. Its translation is CASSISRDSQKKNIQYF. The entire variable domain, with the rest obtained from reference TRBV7-9 and TRBJ2-4, is as follows: DTGVSQNPRHKITKRGQNVTFRCDPISEHNRLYWYRQTLGQGPEFLTYFQNEAQLEKSRLLSDRFSAERPKGSFSTLEIQRTEQGDSAMYLCASSISRDSQKKNIQYFGAGTRLSVL.

This rearrangement joins TRBV19 to TRBJ2-1; 8 bases match TRBD2. This CDR3 contains 18 residues. Per germline, CDR1 LNHDA and CDR2 SQIVND (reference sequence). The junction had 26 bases not matched to a gene; V was cut back by 11 bases and J by 8 bases. CDR3 region: CAESIGPTGTSPSHEQFF. In nucleotides, the CDR3 is TGTGCCGAATCCATTGGTCCAACCGGGACTAGTCCTTCCCATGAGCAGTTCTTC.

This sequence joins TRBV5-1 and TRBJ2-2, with 9 positions matching TRBD1. The ends lost 3 bases at V and 2 bases at J; junction bases unmatched: 14. Germline V gene sequence: CDR1 SGHRS, CDR2 YFSETQ. This CDR3 has 19 amino acids. The CDR3 DNA is TGCGCCAGCAGCTACCGGGACAGGGCCCACTATCCTAACACCGGGGAGCTGTTTTTT. Protein: CASSYRDRAHYPNTGELFF.

The V call is TRBV28, the J call TRBJ2-5, with D perhaps matching TRBD1 (6 bases). Per germline, CDR1 MDHEN and CDR2 SYDVKM. The CDR3 totals 14 residues. Between the trimmed V and J ends, which lost 5 bases and 4 bases, there was a span of 14 bases. Here the CDR3 reads CASSITGIVETQYF. In DNA form, the CDR3 reads TGTGCCAGCAGTATAACAGGGATAGTAGAGACCCAGTACTTC.

This clone was counted only a few times. The gene calls are TRBV11-2 and TRBJ2-7, with no clear D. Germline V CDR1 and CDR2: SGHAT, FQNNGV. The V end was cut by 0 bases, the J end by 2 bases, with 20 bases between. The CDR3 covers 18 residues. In nucleotides, the CDR3 is TGTGCCAGCAGCTTAGATCCGGGTTGGTGGAACGTTACCTACGAGCAGTACTTC. It specifies CASSLDPGWWNVTYEQYF.

V usage is TRBV29-1 and J usage is TRBJ1-4; D gene unclear. The germline V gene has CDR1 SQVTM and CDR2 ANQGSEA. The V end lost 4 bases, the J end lost 0 bases, and 9 bases lay between the germline ends. The CDR3 loop spans 14 amino acids. CDR3 nucleotides: TGCAGCGTTGCCTGGCCAGCAACTAATGAAAAACTGTTTTTT. It translates to CSVAWPATNEKLFF.

This chain uses TRBV5-1 with TRBJ2-7, with a possible D match to TRBD1 (6 bases). The CDR3 contains 13 residues. Germline CDR1 SGHRS, CDR2 YFSETQ. V gave up 4 bases and J gave up 2 bases, with 10 bases separating them. As DNA, the CDR3 is TGCGCCAGCAGCCTAAGGGGGACCTACGAGCAGTACTTC. Protein: CASSLRGTYEQYF.

V usage is TRBV28 and J usage is TRBJ1-2; perhaps TRBD1 as D (6 bases). This CDR3 has 14 residues. V dropped 4 bases and J dropped 6 bases, with 15 bases sitting between them. CDR1 is MDHEN and CDR2 is SYDVKM in the germline V gene. For the CDR3, the DNA is TGTGCCAGCAGTTGGACAGCTTTGCTACATGGCTACACCTTC. Amino acids: CASSWTALLHGYTF.

J is TRBJ1-2 and V is TRBV7-3; possibly TRBD1 for D (5 bases). This CDR3 is built from 13 residues. Trimming shortened V by 1 base and J by 8 bases, and 11 bases separated the two germline ends. In germline, CDR1 is SGHTA, CDR2 FQGTGA. Here the CDR3 DNA reads TGTGCCAGCAGCTTAATCCAGGGTATAGGCTACACCTTC. Protein product: CASSLIQGIGYTF.

V usage is TRBV6-5 and J usage is TRBJ1-1; 8 bases match TRBD1. The J segment lost 2 bases and the V segment lost 4 bases, leaving 3 bases of the junction unmatched. Germline lookup yields CDR1 MNHEY and CDR2 SVGAGI. CDR3 size: 14 residues. The CDR3 DNA reads TGTGCCAGCAGTTCCGGGACAGGTAACACTGAAGCTTTCTTT. Translating it yields CASSSGTGNTEAFF.

The chain recombines TRBV5-1 with TRBJ2-1; TRBD2 is a possible D gene (6 bases). With 3 bases removed from V and 7 bases from J, the gap between germline ends came to 17 bases. CDR1 is SGHRS and CDR2 is YFSETQ in the germline V gene. The CDR3 contains 15 residues. CDR3 loop: CASSWWEPEGNEQFF. CDR3 in DNA: TGCGCCAGCAGCTGGTGGGAGCCGGAGGGTAATGAGCAGTTCTTC.

This chain uses TRBV10-2 with TRBJ2-7; TRBD2 matches at 7 bases. The germline gives CDR1 WSHSY, CDR2 SAAADI. V was pared by 7 bases and J by 4 bases, with 7 bases of the junction left unmatched. The CDR3 contains 13 residues. CDR3: CASMAGAAYEQYF. The CDR3 DNA reads TGCGCCAGCATGGCGGGAGCGGCTTACGAGCAGTACTTC.

The chain carries TRBV5-6 and TRBJ1-5, with 10 bases matching TRBD1. The junction had 1 base not matched to a gene; V was cut back by 4 bases and J by 3 bases. The V gene's germline CDR1 is SGHDT and CDR2 YYEEEE. The CDR3 spans 14 residues. The CDR3 spells CASSGTGDNQPQHF. CDR3 in DNA: TGTGCCAGCAGCGGGACAGGGGACAATCAGCCCCAGCATTTT.

CDR3 nucleotide sequence: TGCGCCAGTAAAAGAGGAGGCTACACCTTC. Translated: CASKRGGYTF. V usage is TRBV23-1 and J usage is TRBJ1-2; D gene unclear. TRBV23-1 falls under the ORF class, with uncertain function. The V and J ends lost 9 bases and 8 bases respectively, with 10 bases between them. The CDR3 runs 10 residues.

V is TRBV7-9 and J is TRBJ2-3; 7 bases line up with TRBD1. Germline V gene data show CDR1 as SEHNR and CDR2 as FQNEAQ (reference sequence). This CDR3 has 16 residues. V lost 5 bases to trimming and J lost 2 bases; unmatched junction nucleotides: 10. The CDR3 bases are TGTGCCAGCAGCCCATGGGACAGCTTATACACAGATACGCAGTATTTT. Translated, it gives CASSPWDSLYTDTQYF.

V is TRBV7-6 and J is TRBJ2-7, with 7 nucleotides matching TRBD1. The CDR3 is made up of 15 amino acids. Germline V gives CDR1 SGHVS, CDR2 FNYEAQ. V gave up 1 base and J gave up 0 bases; unmatched junction bases: 3. The CDR3 bases are TGTGCCAGCAGCTTAGAGGGACAGTCCTCCTACGAGCAGTACTTC. Protein sequence: CASSLEGQSSYEQYF.

The chain is built from TRBV18 and TRBJ2-7; the D gene is possibly TRBD1 (6 bases). The CDR3 sequence is 15 residues long. In germline, CDR1 is KGHSH, CDR2 LQKENI. V lost 3 bases and J lost 7, with 19 bases in between. Here the CDR3 reads CASSPEAGRGGEQYF. The CDR3 nucleotides read TGTGCCAGCTCACCTGAGGCGGGCAGGGGTGGGGAGCAGTACTTC.

This clone has more than one count but fewer than ten. The chain employs TRBV7-6 and TRBJ1-2; D call uncertain. The CDR3 contains 14 residues. The ends were cut back, 1 base at V and 4 bases at J, with 10 bases in the middle. CDR1 is SGHVS and CDR2 is FNYEAQ in the germline V gene. The CDR3 sequence: CASSLVPGTYGYTF. The CDR3 DNA follows: TGTGCCAGCAGCTTAGTGCCAGGCACCTATGGCTACACCTTC.